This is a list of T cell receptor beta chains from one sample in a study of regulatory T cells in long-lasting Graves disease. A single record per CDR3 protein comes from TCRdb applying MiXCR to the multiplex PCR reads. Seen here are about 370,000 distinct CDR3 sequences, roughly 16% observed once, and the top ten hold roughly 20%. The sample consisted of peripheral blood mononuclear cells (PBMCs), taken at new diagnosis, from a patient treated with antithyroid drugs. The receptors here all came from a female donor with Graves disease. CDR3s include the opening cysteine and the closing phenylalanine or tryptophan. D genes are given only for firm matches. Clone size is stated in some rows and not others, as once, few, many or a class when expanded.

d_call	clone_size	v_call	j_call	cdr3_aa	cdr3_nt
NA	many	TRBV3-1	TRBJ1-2	CASSQESAYGYTF	TGTGCCAGCAGCCAAGAGTCCGCATATGGCTACACCTTC
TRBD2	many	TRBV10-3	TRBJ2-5	CAISESITAGAQETQYF	TGTGCCATCAGTGAGTCGATCACGGCGGGAGCCCAAGAGACCCAGTACTTC
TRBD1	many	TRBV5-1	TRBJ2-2	CASRQGSDTGELFF	TGCGCCAGTCGACAGGGGTCGGACACCGGGGAGCTGTTTTTT
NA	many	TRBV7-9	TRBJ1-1	CASSHHDTPATEAFF	TGTGCCAGCAGCCATCACGACACCCCGGCCACTGAAGCTTTCTTT
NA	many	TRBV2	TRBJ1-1	CASSEWIDAFF	TGTGCCAGCAGTGAATGGATCGACGCTTTCTTT
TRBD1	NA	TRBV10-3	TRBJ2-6	CAISGTGISGANVLTF	TGTGCCATCAGTGGGACAGGGATCTCTGGGGCCAACGTCCTGACTTTC
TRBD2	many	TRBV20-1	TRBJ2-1	CSAKPGLAGGPSSYNEQFF	TGCAGTGCTAAACCGGGACTAGCGGGGGGGCCCAGCTCCTACAATGAGCAGTTCTTC
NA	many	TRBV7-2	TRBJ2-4	CASSLAAKNIQYF	TGTGCCAGCAGTTTAGCGGCCAAAAACATTCAGTACTTC
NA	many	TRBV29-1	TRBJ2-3	CSVVLTESGKTDTQYF	TGCAGCGTTGTCCTGACGGAGAGCGGTAAGACAGATACGCAGTATTTT
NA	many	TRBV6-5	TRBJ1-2	CASSSAPGSYYGYTF	TGTGCCAGCAGTTCCGCCCCGGGGTCTTACTATGGCTACACCTTC
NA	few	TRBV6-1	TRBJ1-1	CASSARDLNTEAFF	TGTGCCAGCAGTGCGAGAGATCTGAACACTGAAGCTTTCTTT
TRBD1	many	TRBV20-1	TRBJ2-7	CSARDLFSGTDYEQYF	TGCAGTGCTAGAGATCTCTTCTCCGGGACAGACTACGAGCAGTACTTC
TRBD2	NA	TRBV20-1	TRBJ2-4	CSARVLDAGANIQYF	TGCAGTGCTAGAGTCTTGGACGCGGGAGCGAACATTCAGTACTTC
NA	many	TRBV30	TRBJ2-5	CAWSVVGQETQYF	TGTGCCTGGAGTGTAGTCGGACAAGAGACCCAGTACTTC
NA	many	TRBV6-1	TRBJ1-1	CASPYPTDTNTEAFF	TGTGCCAGCCCCTACCCGACAGACACGAACACTGAAGCTTTCTTT
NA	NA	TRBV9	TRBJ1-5	CASSESGTNSNQPQHF	TGTGCCAGCAGCGAGTCCGGGACAAACAGCAATCAGCCCCAGCATTTT
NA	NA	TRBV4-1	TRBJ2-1	CASSQDQGYNEQFF	TGCGCCAGCAGCCAAGATCAGGGATACAATGAGCAGTTCTTC
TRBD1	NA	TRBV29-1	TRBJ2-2	CSDRDRYTGELFF	TGCAGCGACCGGGACAGATACACCGGGGAGCTGTTTTTT
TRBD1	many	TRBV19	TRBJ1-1	CASSNLLTGRTEAFF	TGTGCCAGTAGTAACCTGTTGACAGGGCGGACTGAAGCTTTCTTT
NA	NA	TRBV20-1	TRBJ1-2	CSARSDYGYTF	TGCAGTGCTAGATCAGACTATGGCTACACCTTC
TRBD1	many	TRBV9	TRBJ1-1	CASSVGGQGIMNTEAFF	TGTGCCAGCAGCGTAGGGGGACAGGGAATCATGAACACTGAAGCTTTCTTT
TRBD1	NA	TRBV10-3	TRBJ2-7	CAITPRARTGTYEQYF	TGTGCCATCACCCCCAGGGCTAGGACAGGGACCTACGAGCAGTACTTC
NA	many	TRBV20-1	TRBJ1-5	CSAQPTNQPQHF	TGCAGTGCCCAGCCAACCAATCAGCCCCAGCATTTT
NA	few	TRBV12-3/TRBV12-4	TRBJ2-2	CASSFGTDGELFF	TGTGCCAGCAGTTTCGGGACGGACGGGGAGCTGTTTTTT
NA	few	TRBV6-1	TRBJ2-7	CASSTRDKSYEQYF	TGTGCCAGCAGTACCCGGGACAAAAGCTACGAGCAGTACTTC
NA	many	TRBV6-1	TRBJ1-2	CASSEGGLGYTF	TGTGCCAGCAGTGAAGGGGGGCTCGGCTACACCTTC
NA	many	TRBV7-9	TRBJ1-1	CASSSSDTEAFF	TGTGCCAGCAGCTCCTCGGACACTGAAGCTTTCTTT
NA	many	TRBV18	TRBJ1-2	CASSPRQARGYGYTF	TGTGCCAGCTCACCAAGGCAGGCCAGAGGCTATGGCTACACCTTC
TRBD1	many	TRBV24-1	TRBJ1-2	CATSDGTGGAQGYTF	TGTGCCACCAGTGACGGAACAGGGGGCGCGCAGGGCTACACCTTC
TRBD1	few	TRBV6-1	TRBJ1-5	CASTFTTGIRQPQHF	TGTGCCAGCACCTTTACGACAGGGATCAGGCAGCCCCAGCATTTT
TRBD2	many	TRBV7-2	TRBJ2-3	CASSLLIAGGGRKYF	TGTGCCAGCAGCTTGTTGATCGCGGGAGGGGGAAGGAAGTATTTT
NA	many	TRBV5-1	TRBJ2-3	CASSPGTDTDTQYF	TGCGCCAGCAGCCCGGGGACTGACACAGATACGCAGTATTTT
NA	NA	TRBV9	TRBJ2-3	CASSPPGARGGTQYF	TGTGCCAGCAGCCCCCCGGGTGCGCGGGGAGGTACGCAGTATTTT
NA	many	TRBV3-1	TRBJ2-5	CASSQGFSEEGERETQYF	TGTGCCAGCAGCCAAGGCTTTAGTGAGGAGGGGGAGCGGGAGACCCAGTACTTC
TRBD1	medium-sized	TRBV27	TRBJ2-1	CASSGQGNEQFF	TGTGCCAGCAGTGGACAGGGGAACGAGCAGTTCTTC
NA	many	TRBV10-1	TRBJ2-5	CASSETTGNQETQYF	TGCGCCAGCAGTGAAACGACGGGGAACCAAGAGACCCAGTACTTC
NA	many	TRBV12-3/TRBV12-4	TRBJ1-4	CASSFRRRVKNEKLFF	TGTGCCAGCAGTTTTCGGAGAAGGGTGAAGAATGAAAAACTGTTTTTT
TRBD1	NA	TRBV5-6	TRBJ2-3	CASSNTGGATDTQYF	TGTGCCAGCAGCAACACAGGGGGAGCCACAGATACGCAGTATTTT
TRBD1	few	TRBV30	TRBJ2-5	CAWSVDPHRGLQETQYF	TGTGCCTGGAGTGTGGACCCACACAGGGGATTGCAAGAGACCCAGTACTTC
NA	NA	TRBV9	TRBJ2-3	CASSVWGGYDAQYF	TGTGCCAGCAGCGTATGGGGAGGATATGACGCGCAGTATTTT
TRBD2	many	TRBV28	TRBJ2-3	CASSLTPSGSTDTQYF	TGTGCCAGCAGTTTAACGCCTAGCGGTAGCACAGATACGCAGTATTTT
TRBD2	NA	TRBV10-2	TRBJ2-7	CASLLEPGLAGGYEQYF	TGCGCCAGCCTACTAGAACCGGGACTAGCGGGTGGGTACGAGCAGTACTTC